This T cell receptor beta chain stems from a study of control samples from healthy donors and cancer patients. TCRdb's copy holds only in-frame clones and misses some; the assay was immunoSEQ multiplex PCR. The table lists over 100,000 clones, approximately 92% of them singletons. Trimming stripped 3 bases from V and 9 bases from J, with 6 bases between. The CDR3 has 12 residues. Sequencing used blood. This chain links TRBV12-3 or TRBV12-4 with TRBJ1-6; D is unresolved. The sequence was collected from a woman between 50 and 59 years old in good health. The chain's CDR3 is CASSFSPSPLHF. The CDR3 nucleotides read TGTGCCAGCAGTTTTTCCCCTTCACCCCTCCACTTT.